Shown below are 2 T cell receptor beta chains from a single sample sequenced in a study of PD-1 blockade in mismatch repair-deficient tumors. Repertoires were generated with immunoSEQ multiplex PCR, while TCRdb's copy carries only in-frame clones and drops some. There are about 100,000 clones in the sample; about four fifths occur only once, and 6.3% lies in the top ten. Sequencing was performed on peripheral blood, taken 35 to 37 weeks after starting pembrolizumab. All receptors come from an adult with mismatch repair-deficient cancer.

As DNA, the CDR3 is TGTGCCAGCAGCCAAGTTATGGGGCGAGAACTCTCCTACGAGCAGTACTTC. Its protein product is CASSQVMGRELSYEQYF. The rearrangement links TRBV4-2 to TRBJ2-7; D is possibly TRBD1 (5 bases). The CDR3 covers 17 residues. V was pared by 1 base and J by 0 bases, with 16 bases between. Germline CDR1 reads LGHNA; CDR2 reads YNFKEQ.

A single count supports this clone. This chain's CDR3 is CASMRQGETGELFF. The CDR3 DNA sequence: TGTGCCAGCATGAGGCAGGGAGAGACCGGGGAGCTGTTTTTT. The rearrangement joins TRBV6-5 to TRBJ2-2; D could derive from TRBD1 or TRBD2 (5 bases each). V dropped 7 bases and J dropped 5 bases, with 14 bases sitting between them. The CDR3 covers 14 residues. Germline CDR1 reads MNHEY; CDR2 reads SVGAGI.